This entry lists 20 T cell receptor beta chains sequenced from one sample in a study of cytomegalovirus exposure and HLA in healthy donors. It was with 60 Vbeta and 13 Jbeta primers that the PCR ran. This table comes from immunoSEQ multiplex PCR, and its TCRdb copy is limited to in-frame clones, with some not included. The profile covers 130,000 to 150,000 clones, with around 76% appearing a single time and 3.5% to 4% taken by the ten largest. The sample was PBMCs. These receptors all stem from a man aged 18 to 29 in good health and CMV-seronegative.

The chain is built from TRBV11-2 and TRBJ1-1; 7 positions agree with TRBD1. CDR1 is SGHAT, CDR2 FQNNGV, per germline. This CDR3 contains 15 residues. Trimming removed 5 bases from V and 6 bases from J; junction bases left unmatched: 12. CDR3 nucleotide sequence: TGTGCCAGCAGCGACCGAGGGGGCGCGCATCCTGAAGCTTTCTTT. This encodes CASSDRGGAHPEAFF.

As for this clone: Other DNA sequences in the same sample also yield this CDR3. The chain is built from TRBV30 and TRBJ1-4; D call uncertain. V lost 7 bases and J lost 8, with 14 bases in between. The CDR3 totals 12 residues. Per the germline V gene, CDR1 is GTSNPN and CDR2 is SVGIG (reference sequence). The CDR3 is CAYQRVGEKLFF. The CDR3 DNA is TGTGCCTACCAGAGGGTGGGAGAAAAACTGTTTTTT.

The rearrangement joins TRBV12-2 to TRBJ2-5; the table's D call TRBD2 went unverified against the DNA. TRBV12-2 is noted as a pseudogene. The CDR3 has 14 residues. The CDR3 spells CASRLNGGQETQYF. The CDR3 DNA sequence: TGTGCAAGTCGCTTAAACGGGGGGCAAGAGACCCAGTACTTC.

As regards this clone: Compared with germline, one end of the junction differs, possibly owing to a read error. CDR3 nucleotides: TGTGCCAGCTCACCGATTCTCCATACAGGCTCCCACGAGCAGTACTTC. This translates into CASSPILHTGSHEQYF. The rearrangement links TRBV18 to TRBJ2-7, with TRBD1 as a possible D gene (5 bases). Germline V gene sequence: CDR1 KGHSH, CDR2 LQKENI. The CDR3 has 16 residues.

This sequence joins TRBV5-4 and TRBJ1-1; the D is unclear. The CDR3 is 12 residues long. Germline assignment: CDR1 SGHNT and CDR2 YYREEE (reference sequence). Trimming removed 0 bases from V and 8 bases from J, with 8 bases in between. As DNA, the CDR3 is TGTGCCAGCAGCTTGGGTGCAGTGGAAGCTTTCTTT. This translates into CASSLGAVEAFF.

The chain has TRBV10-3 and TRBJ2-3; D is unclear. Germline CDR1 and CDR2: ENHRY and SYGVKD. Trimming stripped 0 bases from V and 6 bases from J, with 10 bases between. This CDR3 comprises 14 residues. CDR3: CAISESAPSDTQYF. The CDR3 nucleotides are TGTGCCATCAGTGAGTCGGCCCCATCGGATACGCAGTATTTT.

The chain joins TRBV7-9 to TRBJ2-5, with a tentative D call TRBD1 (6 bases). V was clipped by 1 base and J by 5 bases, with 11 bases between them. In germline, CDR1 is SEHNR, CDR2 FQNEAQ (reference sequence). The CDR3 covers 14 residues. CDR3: CASSLVGARETQYF. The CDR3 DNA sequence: TGTGCCAGCAGCTTAGTGGGGGCCAGGGAGACCCAGTACTTC.

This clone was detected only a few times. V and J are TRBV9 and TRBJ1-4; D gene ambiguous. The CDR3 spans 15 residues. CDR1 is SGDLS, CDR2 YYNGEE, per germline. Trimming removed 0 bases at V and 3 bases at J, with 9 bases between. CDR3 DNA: TGTGCCAGCAGCGTAGGTCTGACTTCTAATGAAAAACTGTTTTTT. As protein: CASSVGLTSNEKLFF.

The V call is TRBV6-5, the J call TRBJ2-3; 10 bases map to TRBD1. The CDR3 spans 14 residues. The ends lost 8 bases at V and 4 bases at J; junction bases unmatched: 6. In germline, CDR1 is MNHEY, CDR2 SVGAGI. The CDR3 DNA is TGTGCCAGCCGACGGACAGGGGGACCAGATACGCAGTATTTT. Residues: CASRRTGGPDTQYF.

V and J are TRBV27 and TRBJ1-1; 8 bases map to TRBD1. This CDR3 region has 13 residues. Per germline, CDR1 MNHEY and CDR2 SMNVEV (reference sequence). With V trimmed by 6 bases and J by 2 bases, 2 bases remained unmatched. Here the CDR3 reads CASRDRGNTEAFF. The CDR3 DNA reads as TGTGCCAGCAGAGACAGGGGTAACACTGAAGCTTTCTTT.

The CDR3 DNA is TGTGCCAGTACCGCAGGGATTCAGCCCCAGCATTTT. Translated, it gives CASTAGIQPQHF. The chain couples TRBV19 to TRBJ1-5, with a possible D match to TRBD1 (5 bases). V was trimmed by 7 bases and J by 6 bases, leaving 10 bases between them. This CDR3 comprises 12 residues. The germline CDR1 and CDR2 sequences are LNHDA and SQIVND (reference sequence).

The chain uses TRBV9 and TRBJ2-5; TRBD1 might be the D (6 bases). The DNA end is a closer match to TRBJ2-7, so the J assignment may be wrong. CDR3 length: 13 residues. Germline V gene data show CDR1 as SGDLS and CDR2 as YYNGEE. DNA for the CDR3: TGTGCCAGCAGCGTAGAGTGGGGGCCCGAGCAGTACTTC. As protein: CASSVEWGPEQYF.

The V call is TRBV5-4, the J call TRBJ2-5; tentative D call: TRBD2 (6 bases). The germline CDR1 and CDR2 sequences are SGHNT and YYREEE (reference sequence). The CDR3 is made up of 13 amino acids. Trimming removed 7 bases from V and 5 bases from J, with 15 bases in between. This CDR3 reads CASEESGQETQYF. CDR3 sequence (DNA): TGTGCCAGCGAGGAAAGCGGGCAGGAGACCCAGTACTTC.

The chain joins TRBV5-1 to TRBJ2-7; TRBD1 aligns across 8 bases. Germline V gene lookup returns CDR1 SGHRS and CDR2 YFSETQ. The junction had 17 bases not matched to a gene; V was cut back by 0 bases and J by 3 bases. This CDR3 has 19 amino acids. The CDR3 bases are TGCGCCAGCAGCTTGGGGGCAGGGGGCTTCATCTCCGAGGGCTACGAGCAGTACTTC. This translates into CASSLGAGGFISEGYEQYF. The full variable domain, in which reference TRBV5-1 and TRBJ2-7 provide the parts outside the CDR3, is KAGVTQTPRYLIKTRGQQVTLSCSPISGHRSVSWYQQTPGQGLQFLFEYFSETQRNKGNFPGRFSGRQFSNSRSEMNVSTLELGDSALYLCASSLGAGGFISEGYEQYFGPGTRLTVT.

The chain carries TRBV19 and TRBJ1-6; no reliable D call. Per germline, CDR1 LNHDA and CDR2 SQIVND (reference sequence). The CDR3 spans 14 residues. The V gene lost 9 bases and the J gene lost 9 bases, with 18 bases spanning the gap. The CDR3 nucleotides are TGTGCCAGCGCCGGGAGGGATTTGCGTTCACCCCTCCACTTT. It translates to CASAGRDLRSPLHF. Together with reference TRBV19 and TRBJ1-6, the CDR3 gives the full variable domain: DGGITQSPKYLFRKEGQNVTLSCEQNLNHDAMYWYRQDPGQGLRLIYYSQIVNDFQKGDIAEGYSVSREKKESFPLTVTSAQKNPTAFYLCASAGRDLRSPLHFGNGTRLTVT.

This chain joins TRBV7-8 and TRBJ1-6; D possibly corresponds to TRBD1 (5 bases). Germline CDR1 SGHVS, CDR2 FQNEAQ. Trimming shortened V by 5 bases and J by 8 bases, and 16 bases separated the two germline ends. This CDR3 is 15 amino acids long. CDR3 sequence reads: CASSLPVGEDSPLHF. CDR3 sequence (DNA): TGTGCCAGCAGCCTCCCGGTAGGGGAGGATTCACCCCTCCACTTT.

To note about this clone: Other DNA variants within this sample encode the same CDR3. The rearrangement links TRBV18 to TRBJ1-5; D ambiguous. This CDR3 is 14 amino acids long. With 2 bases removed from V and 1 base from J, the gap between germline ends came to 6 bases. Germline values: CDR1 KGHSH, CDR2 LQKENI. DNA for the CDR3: TGTGCCAGCTCACCAGACAAGAGCAATCAGCCCCAGCATTTT. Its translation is CASSPDKSNQPQHF.

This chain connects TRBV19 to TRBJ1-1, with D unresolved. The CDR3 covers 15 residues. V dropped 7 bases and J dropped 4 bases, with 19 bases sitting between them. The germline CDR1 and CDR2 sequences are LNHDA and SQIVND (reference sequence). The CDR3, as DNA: TGTGCCAGTATGGTTACTCCAAATGCTCTCACTGAAGCTTTCTTT. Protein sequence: CASMVTPNALTEAFF.

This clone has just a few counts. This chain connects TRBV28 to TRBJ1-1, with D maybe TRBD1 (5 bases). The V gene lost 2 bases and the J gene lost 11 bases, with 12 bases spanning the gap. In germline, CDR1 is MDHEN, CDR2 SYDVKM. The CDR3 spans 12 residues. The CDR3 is CASSLRDKGAFF. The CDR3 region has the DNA TGTGCCAGCAGTTTAAGAGATAAGGGGGCTTTCTTT.

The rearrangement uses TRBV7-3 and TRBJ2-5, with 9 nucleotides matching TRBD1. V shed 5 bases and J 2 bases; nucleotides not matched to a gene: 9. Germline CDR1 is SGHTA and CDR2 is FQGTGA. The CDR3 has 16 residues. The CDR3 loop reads CASSPNSGTGQETQYF. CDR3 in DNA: TGTGCCAGCAGCCCGAATTCCGGGACAGGGCAAGAGACCCAGTACTTC.